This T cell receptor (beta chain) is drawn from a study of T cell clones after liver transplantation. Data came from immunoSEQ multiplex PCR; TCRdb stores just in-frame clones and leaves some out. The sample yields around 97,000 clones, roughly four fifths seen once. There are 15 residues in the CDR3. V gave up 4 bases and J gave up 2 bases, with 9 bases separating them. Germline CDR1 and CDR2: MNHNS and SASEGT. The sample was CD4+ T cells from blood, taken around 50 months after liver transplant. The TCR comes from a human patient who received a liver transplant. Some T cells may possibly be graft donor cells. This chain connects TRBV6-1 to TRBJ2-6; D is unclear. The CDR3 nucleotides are TGTGCCAGCAGTGGAGAGAAGACTGGGGCCAACGTCCTGACTTTC. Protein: CASSGEKTGANVLTF.